In this sample, the clone carrying this T cell receptor beta chain turned up many times. Its antigen is unknown. This sample was taken from a study of neurological immune-mediated disorders. Study results and limitations: There were no CDR3 amino acid sequences shared by expanded clones across subjects, a result suggesting private repertoires in all groups.

Specified time point: longitudinal time-point 1 (baseline). V lost 1 base, J lost 2 bases, and 3 bases lay in between. The V gene's germline CDR1 is MDHEN and CDR2 SYDVKM. The CDR3 contains 13 residues. The cDNA came from 5'RACE with 10-nucleotide random UMIs. MiXCR, run by TCRdb on the 5' RACE reads, gives a single entry per CDR3 protein. The data hold 71,000 or so distinct CDR3 sequences, with roughly an eighth observed a single time. Source material: PBMCs. The V gene is TRBV28, the J gene TRBJ1-5; D remains ambiguous. The TCR originated in a female donor with HTLV-1-associated myelopathy (HAM/TSP). The CDR3 region has the DNA TGTGCCAGCAGTTTATCTGGCAATCAGCCCCAGCATTTT. It is translated as CASSLSGNQPQHF.